A selection of T cell receptor beta chains follows, all from one sample in a study of blood T cell repertoires in COVID-19. Measured with immunoSEQ multiplex PCR; TCRdb has only the in-frame clones, and not every one. The table includes approximately 210,000 clones, more than 80% detected once. What was sequenced was PBMCs or T cells enriched from blood (not recorded which). The receptor source for this set is a woman aged 18-30 years who had recovered from COVID-19. CDR3s include the opening cysteine and the closing phenylalanine or tryptophan. D genes are given only for firm matches. Clone size is given for some rows only: seen once, a few or many times, or a class if the clone is expanded.

>14|few|TRBJ1-6|TRBV3-1/TRBV3-2|TRBD1
TGTGCCAGCAGCCTGGGACAGGGGCCTTCACCCCTCCACTTT
CASSLGQGPSPLHF
>15|NA|TRBJ1-1|TRBV15|NA
TGTGCCACCAGCAGAGGGGCCAGTGGGAACACTGAAGCTTTCTTT
CATSRGASGNTEAFF
>16|NA|TRBJ2-1|TRBV28|TRBD2
TGTGCCAGCAGTTTATATGCTAGCGGGGGGTACAATGAGCAGTTCTTC
CASSLYASGGYNEQFF
>15|NA|TRBJ1-5|TRBV24-1|TRBD1
TGTGCCACCCCTGAGACAGGGGAGAGGAATCAGCCCCAGCATTTT
CATPETGERNQPQHF
>13|NA|TRBJ2-7|TRBV27|NA
TGTGCCAGCAGTTTAAATGGAGAATACGAGCAGTACTTC
CASSLNGEYEQYF
>14|NA|TRBJ1-5|TRBV14|NA
TGTGCCAGCAGCCAACCGCGGACAGCCATAGATGAGCATTTT
CASSQPRTAIDEHF
>15|NA|TRBJ1-2|TRBV2|TRBD1
TGTGCCAGCAGGCCGACAGGGGCCTTAAACTATGGCTACACCTTC
CASRPTGALNYGYTF
>14|NA|TRBJ1-2|TRBV13|TRBD1
TGTGCCAGCAGCGCTCGGACAGGCTCCTATGGCTACACCTTC
CASSARTGSYGYTF
>16|once|TRBJ1-6|TRBV5-1|TRBD1
TGCGCCAGCAGCTTAACAGGGGGCTCCTATAATTCACCCCTCCACTTT
CASSLTGGSYNSPLHF
>13|NA|TRBJ1-4|TRBV6-5|NA
TGTGCCAGCAGCTCGTCACTTCGGGAAAAACTGTTTTTT
CASSSSLREKLFF
>14|few|TRBJ1-1|TRBV24-1|NA
TGTGCCACCAGTGATTTGGAGCAGGCCCGGGGGGCTTTCTTT
CATSDLEQARGAFF
>15|once|TRBJ2-7|TRBV24-1|TRBD1
TGTGCCACCAGTGATGCCGGACAGGGGCTCTACGAGCAGTACTTC
CATSDAGQGLYEQYF
>14|NA|TRBJ1-1|TRBV18|TRBD1
TGTGCCAGCTCACCGGGACAGGGGTATACTGAAGCTTTCTTT
CASSPGQGYTEAFF
>16|NA|TRBJ2-7|TRBV7-9|TRBD1
TGTGCCAGCAGCTTAGCGCCAGGGGGCTTCTCCTACGAGCAGTACTTC
CASSLAPGGFSYEQYF
>15|few|TRBJ1-6|TRBV7-6|TRBD1
TGTGCCAGCAGCCCTTCGACAGGGGGCGGATCACCCCTCCACTTT
CASSPSTGGGSPLHF
>14|NA|TRBJ2-7|TRBV6-1|NA
TGTGCCAGCAGTGAAGGTCTAGAAGCGCACGAGCAGTACTTC
CASSEGLEAHEQYF
>13|once|TRBJ2-5|TRBV28|NA
TGTGCCAGCAGTGGACAGCAACAAGAGACCCAGTACTTC
CASSGQQQETQYF
>15|once|TRBJ2-5|TRBV3-1/TRBV3-2|TRBD2
TGTGCCAGCAGCCCCGGGACTAGAATGATGGAGACCCAGTACTTC
CASSPGTRMMETQYF
>11|NA|TRBJ2-7|TRBV30|NA
TGTGCCTGGAGTCGGGGGATCGAGCAGTACTTC
CAWSRGIEQYF
>17|NA|TRBJ1-6|TRBV7-9|NA
TGTGCCAGCAGATCTCCTGCCTTTGAGGGTCTTAATTCACCCCTCCACTTT
CASRSPAFEGLNSPLHF
>13|NA|TRBJ1-2|TRBV6-5|TRBD1
TGTGCCAGCAGTCGACAGGGGGACTATGGCTACACCTTC
CASSRQGDYGYTF
>12|once|TRBJ2-7|TRBV3-1/TRBV3-2|NA
TGTGCCAGCAGCCAAGTTGGAGGCGAGCAGTACTTC
CASSQVGGEQYF
>13|NA|TRBJ2-5|TRBV18|NA
TGTGCCAGCTCACCTACAGGGTATGGGACCCAGTACTTC
CASSPTGYGTQYF
>16|NA|TRBJ2-3|TRBV7-2|TRBD2
TGTGCCAGCAGTCAACTAGCGGGGGGTTCCACAGATACGCAGTATTTT
CASSQLAGGSTDTQYF
>15|NA|TRBJ1-6|TRBV6-5|TRBD1
TGTGCCAGCAACCTTAGACAGGGCTATAATTCACCCCTCCACTTT
CASNLRQGYNSPLHF
>11|NA|TRBJ2-7|TRBV5-4|NA
TGTGCCAGCAGCACCAACAGGGAGCAGTACTTC
CASSTNREQYF
>15|NA|TRBJ1-5|TRBV2|NA
TGTGCCAGCAGTGCCTCGTATGTTGGCAATCAGCCCCAGCATTTT
CASSASYVGNQPQHF
>14|NA|TRBJ2-7|TRBV18|NA
TGTGCCAGCTCGGGGTCCGGGAGTAACTACGAGCAGTACTTC
CASSGSGSNYEQYF
>17|NA|TRBJ1-1|TRBV18|NA
NA
CASSPNFLEKVNTEAFF
>16|NA|TRBJ2-6|TRBV10-3|TRBD2
TGTGCCATCAGTGAGGGGGCGGGGGCTGGGGCCAACGTCCTGACTTTC
CAISEGAGAGANVLTF
>14|NA|TRBJ2-7|TRBV5-1|NA
TGCGCCAGCAGCTTGGCCCGGGAGCGGGACGAGCAGTACTTC
CASSLARERDEQYF
>14|NA|TRBJ1-3|TRBV7-9|NA
TGTGCCAGCAGCCCACACAGCTCTGGAAACACCATATATTTT
CASSPHSSGNTIYF
>15|once|TRBJ2-3|TRBV3-1/TRBV3-2|TRBD2
TGTGCCAGCAGCCCCAGGGCGGGGGGCCTCAATACGCAGTATTTT
CASSPRAGGLNTQYF
>14|NA|TRBJ1-6|TRBV30|NA
TGTGCCTGTACCTCGAGCTCCTATAATTCACCCCTCCACTTT
CACTSSSYNSPLHF
>13|NA|TRBJ1-1|TRBV5-4|NA
TGTGCCAGCAGCTTAGCAGGGGACACTGAAGCTTTCTTT
CASSLAGDTEAFF
>18|once|TRBJ1-6|TRBV6-8|TRBD1
TGTGCCAGCAGTTACCCGGAAACCGGGACAGTGTTAAATTCACCCCTCCACTTT
CASSYPETGTVLNSPLHF
>14|NA|TRBJ2-7|TRBV20-1|TRBD2
TGCAGTGCTAGTTGGCTAGCGGGGGACTACGAGCAGTACTTC
CSASWLAGDYEQYF
>15|NA|TRBJ2-5|TRBV11-2|TRBD1
TGTGCCAGCAGCCCTGGACAGGGAAACCAAGAGACCCAGTACTTC
CASSPGQGNQETQYF
>15|NA|TRBJ1-1|TRBV24-1|TRBD1
TGTGCCACCAGTGATTCAGACGGACAGGGAGCTGAAGCTTTCTTT
CATSDSDGQGAEAFF
>13|NA|TRBJ2-1|TRBV27|NA
TGTGCCAGCAGTTTATCTTCCGGCAATGAGCAGTTCTTC
CASSLSSGNEQFF
>15|NA|TRBJ2-1|TRBV9|NA
TGTGCCAGCAGCGTAGGGGGGCGATCGGACAATGAGCAGTTCTTC
CASSVGGRSDNEQFF
>15|few|TRBJ2-1|TRBV30|NA
TGTGCCTGGAGTGTCGGACAGGACTACTACAATGAGCAGTTCTTC
CAWSVGQDYYNEQFF
>14|NA|TRBJ2-7|TRBV19|TRBD1
TGTGCCAGTAGTATGACAGGGGGCCCCTACGAGCAGTACTTC
CASSMTGGPYEQYF
>14|NA|TRBJ2-7|TRBV6-5|TRBD1
TGTGCCAGCAGTTATGACAGGGGCTCCTACGAGCAGTACTTC
CASSYDRGSYEQYF
>13|NA|TRBJ1-4|TRBV7-9|NA
TGTGCCAGCAGCTTTGCCAGAAATGAAAAACTGTTTTTT
CASSFARNEKLFF
>16|NA|TRBJ2-2|TRBV27|TRBD1
TGTGCCAGCAGCTCAGGGGGCGCGGTGAGGACCGGGGAGCTGTTTTTT
CASSSGGAVRTGELFF
>13|NA|TRBJ2-3|TRBV7-3|NA
TGTGCCAGCAGCTCAAACGGGGAGGATACGCAGTATTTT
CASSSNGEDTQYF
>14|NA|TRBJ2-7|TRBV5-4|NA
TGTGCCAGCAGCTTGGGGGCGGGGACCTACGAGCAGTACTTC
CASSLGAGTYEQYF
>11|NA|TRBJ1-1|TRBV24-1|NA
TGTGCCACCAGTGATTCCCTGGAAGCTTTCTTT
CATSDSLEAFF
>15|NA|TRBJ1-6|TRBV5-4|NA
TGTGCCAGCAGCTTGGGCGCGCCCGATAATTCACCCCTCCACTTT
CASSLGAPDNSPLHF
>13|NA|TRBJ1-5|TRBV28|NA
TGTGCCAGCAGAGATTTAGACGGCGGGTCCCAGCATTTT
CASRDLDGGSQHF
>15|NA|TRBJ2-2|TRBV10-2|TRBD2
TGCGCCAGCAGTGGCGGCGGGGGGGCCTTCGGGGAGCTGTTTTTT
CASSGGGGAFGELFF
>14|NA|TRBJ1-4|TRBV6-5|NA
TGTGCCAGCACTGGAGTTGCAACTAATGAAAAACTGTTTTTT
CASTGVATNEKLFF